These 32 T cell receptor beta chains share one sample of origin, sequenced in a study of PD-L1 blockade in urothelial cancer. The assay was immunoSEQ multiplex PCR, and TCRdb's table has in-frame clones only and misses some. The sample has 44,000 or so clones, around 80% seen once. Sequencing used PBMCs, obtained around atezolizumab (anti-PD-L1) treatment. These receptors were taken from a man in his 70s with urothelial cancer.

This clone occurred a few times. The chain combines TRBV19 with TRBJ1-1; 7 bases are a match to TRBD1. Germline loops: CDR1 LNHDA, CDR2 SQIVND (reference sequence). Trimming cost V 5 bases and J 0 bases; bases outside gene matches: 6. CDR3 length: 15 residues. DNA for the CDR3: TGTGCCAGTAGTCCCACGGGACAGCTGAACACTGAAGCTTTCTTT. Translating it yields CASSPTGQLNTEAFF.

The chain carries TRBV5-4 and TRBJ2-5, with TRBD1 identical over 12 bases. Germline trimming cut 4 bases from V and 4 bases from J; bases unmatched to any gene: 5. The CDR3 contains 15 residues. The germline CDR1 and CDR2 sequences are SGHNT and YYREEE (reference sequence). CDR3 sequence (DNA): TGTGCCAGCAGCCGGAGGGGACAGGGGGCAGAGACCCAGTACTTC. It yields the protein CASSRRGQGAETQYF.

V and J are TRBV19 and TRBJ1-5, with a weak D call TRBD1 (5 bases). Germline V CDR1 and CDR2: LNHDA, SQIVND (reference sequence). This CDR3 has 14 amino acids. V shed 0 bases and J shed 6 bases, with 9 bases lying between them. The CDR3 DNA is TGTGCCAGTAGTATAGACGGGGGAGGTCAGCCCCAGCATTTT. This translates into CASSIDGGGQPQHF.

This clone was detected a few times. The CDR3 DNA is TGTGCCAGTAGGGCACAGGGGTTGTATGGCTACACCTTC. It codes for CASRAQGLYGYTF. The chain recombines TRBV19 with TRBJ1-2; 7 bases map to TRBD1. Germline V gene data show CDR1 as LNHDA and CDR2 as SQIVND (reference sequence). V shed 6 bases, J shed 5 bases, and the junction held 6 bases outside the gene matches. The CDR3 contains 13 residues.

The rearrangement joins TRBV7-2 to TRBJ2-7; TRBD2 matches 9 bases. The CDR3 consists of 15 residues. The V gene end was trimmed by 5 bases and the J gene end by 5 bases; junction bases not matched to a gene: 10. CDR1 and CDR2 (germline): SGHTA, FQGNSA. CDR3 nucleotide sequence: TGTGCCAGCAGCGCCCTAGCGGGGCCCCCCCACGAGCAGTACTTC. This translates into CASSALAGPPHEQYF.

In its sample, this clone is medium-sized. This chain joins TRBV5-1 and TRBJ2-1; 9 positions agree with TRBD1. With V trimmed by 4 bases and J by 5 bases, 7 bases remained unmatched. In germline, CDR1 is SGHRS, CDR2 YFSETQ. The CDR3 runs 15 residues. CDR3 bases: TGCGCCAGCAGCCCTGGACAGGGGATGAACAATGAGCAGTTCTTC. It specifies CASSPGQGMNNEQFF.

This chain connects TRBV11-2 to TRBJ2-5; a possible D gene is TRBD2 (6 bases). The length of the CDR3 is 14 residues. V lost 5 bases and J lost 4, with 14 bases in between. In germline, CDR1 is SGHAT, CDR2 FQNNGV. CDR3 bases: TGTGCCAGCAGCCCTGGCGGGACGCGAGAGACCCAGTACTTC. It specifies CASSPGGTRETQYF.

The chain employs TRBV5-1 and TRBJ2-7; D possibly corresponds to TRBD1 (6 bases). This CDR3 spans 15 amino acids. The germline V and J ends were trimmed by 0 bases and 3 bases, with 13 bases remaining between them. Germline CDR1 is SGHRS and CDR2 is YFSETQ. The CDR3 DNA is TGCGCCAGCAGCTTGGAGGCAGGGGAAATCTACGAGCAGTACTTC. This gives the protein CASSLEAGEIYEQYF.

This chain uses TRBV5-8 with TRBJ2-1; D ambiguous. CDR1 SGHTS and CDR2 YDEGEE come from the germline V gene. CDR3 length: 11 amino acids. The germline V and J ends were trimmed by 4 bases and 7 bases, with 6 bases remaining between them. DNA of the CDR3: TGTGCCAGCAGCCCGGTAAATGAGCAGTTCTTC. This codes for CASSPVNEQFF.

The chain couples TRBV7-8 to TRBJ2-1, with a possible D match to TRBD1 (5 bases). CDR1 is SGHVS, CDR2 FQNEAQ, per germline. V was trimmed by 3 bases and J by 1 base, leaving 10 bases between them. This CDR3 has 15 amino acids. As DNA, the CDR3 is TGTGCCAGCAGCTTTCTGACAGAATCCTACAATGAGCAGTTCTTC. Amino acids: CASSFLTESYNEQFF.

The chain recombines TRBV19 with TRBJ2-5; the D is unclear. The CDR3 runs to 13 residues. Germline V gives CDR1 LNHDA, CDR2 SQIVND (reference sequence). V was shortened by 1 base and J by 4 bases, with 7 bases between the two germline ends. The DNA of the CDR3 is TGTGCCAGTAGTATAGCTAGGCTAGAGACCCAGTACTTC. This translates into CASSIARLETQYF.

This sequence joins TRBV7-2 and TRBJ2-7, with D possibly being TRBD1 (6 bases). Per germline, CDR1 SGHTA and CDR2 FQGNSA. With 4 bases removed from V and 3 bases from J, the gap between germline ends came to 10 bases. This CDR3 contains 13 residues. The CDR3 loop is CASSYGRGYEQYF. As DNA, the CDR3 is TGTGCCAGCAGCTACGGCAGGGGCTACGAGCAGTACTTC. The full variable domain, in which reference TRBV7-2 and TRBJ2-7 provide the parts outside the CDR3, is GAGVSQSPSNKVTEKGKDVELRCDPISGHTALYWYRQSLGQGLEFLIYFQGNSAPDKSGLPSDRFSAERTGGSVSTLTIQRTQQEDSAVYLCASSYGRGYEQYFGPGTRLTVT.

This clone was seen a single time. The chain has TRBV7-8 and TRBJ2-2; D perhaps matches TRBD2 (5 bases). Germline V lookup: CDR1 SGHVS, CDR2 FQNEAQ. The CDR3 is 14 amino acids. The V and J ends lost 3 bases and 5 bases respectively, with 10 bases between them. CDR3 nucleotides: TGTGCCAGCAGCTTCCTCGGGGTTACCGGGGAGCTGTTTTTT. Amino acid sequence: CASSFLGVTGELFF.

The DNA of the CDR3 is TGTGCCTGGAGTGTGAGGGCGACCGATGGCTACACCTTC. Its protein product is CAWSVRATDGYTF. This chain links TRBV30 with TRBJ1-2; D is unresolved. This CDR3 is built from 13 residues. The germline V and J ends were trimmed by 0 bases and 6 bases, with 11 bases remaining between them. Germline CDR1 GTSNPN, CDR2 SVGIG (reference sequence). The variable domain in full, with the rest retrieved from reference TRBV30 and TRBJ1-2, is SQTIHQWPATLVQPVGSPLSLECTVEGTSNPNLYWYRQAAGRGLQLLFYSVGIGQISSEVPQNLSASRPQDRQFILSSKKLLLSDSGFYLCAWSVRATDGYTFGSGTRLTVV.

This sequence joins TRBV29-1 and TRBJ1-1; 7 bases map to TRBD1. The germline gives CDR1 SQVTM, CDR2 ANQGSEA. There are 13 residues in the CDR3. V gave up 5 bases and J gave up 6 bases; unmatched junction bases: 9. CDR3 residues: CSVLQGRFAEAFF. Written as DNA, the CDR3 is TGCAGCGTTCTACAGGGGAGGTTCGCTGAAGCTTTCTTT.

The CDR3 reads CASSFGTADGYTF. The CDR3 coding sequence is TGTGCCAGCAGCTTCGGGACAGCCGATGGCTACACCTTC. This chain connects TRBV5-6 to TRBJ1-2, with 7 bases that match TRBD1. This CDR3 is 13 amino acids long. Germline V gives CDR1 SGHDT, CDR2 YYEEEE. V lost 2 bases to trimming and J lost 6 bases; unmatched junction nucleotides: 4.

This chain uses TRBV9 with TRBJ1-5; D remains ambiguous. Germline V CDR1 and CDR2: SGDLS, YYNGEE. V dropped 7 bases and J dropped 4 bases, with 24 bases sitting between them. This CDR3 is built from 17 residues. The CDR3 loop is CASQPEAIGVGNQPQHF. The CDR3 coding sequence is TGTGCCAGCCAGCCGGAGGCCATCGGTGTGGGAAATCAGCCCCAGCATTTT. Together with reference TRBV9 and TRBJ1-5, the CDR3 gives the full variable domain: DSGVTQTPKHLITATGQRVTLRCSPRSGDLSVYWYQQSLDQGLQFLIQYYNGEERAKGNILERFSAQQFPDLHSELNLSSLELGDSALYFCASQPEAIGVGNQPQHFGDGTRLSIL.

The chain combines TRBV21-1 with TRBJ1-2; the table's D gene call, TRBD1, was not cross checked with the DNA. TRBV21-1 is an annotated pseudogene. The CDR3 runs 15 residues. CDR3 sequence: CASSSGRQVWHGYTF. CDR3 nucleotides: TGTGCCAGCAGCTCTGGTCGGCAGGTTTGGCATGGCTACACCTTC.

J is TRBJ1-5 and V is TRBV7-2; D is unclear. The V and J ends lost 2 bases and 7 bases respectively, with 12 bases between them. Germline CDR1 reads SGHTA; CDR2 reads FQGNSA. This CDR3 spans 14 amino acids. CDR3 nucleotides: TGTGCCAGCAGCTTACCGGGGAGGGAGCAGCCCCAGCATTTT. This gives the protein CASSLPGREQPQHF.

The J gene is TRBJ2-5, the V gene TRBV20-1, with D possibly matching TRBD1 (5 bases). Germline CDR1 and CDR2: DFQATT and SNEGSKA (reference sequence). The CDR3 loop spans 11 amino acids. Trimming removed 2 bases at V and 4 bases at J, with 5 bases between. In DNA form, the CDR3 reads TGCAGTGCTAGAAGGGGAGAGACCCAGTACTTC. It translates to CSARRGETQYF.

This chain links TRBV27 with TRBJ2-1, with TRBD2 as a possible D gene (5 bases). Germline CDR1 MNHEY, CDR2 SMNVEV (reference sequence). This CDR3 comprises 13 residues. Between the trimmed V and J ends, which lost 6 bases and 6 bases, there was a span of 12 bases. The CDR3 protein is CASRYNEGNEQFF. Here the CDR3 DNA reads TGTGCCAGCAGGTACAATGAGGGCAATGAGCAGTTCTTC.

CDR3 sequence reads: CASTLTDTQYF. The CDR3 DNA is TGTGCCAGCACCTTGACAGATACGCAGTATTTT. The genes are TRBV25-1 and TRBJ2-3; D uncertain. Looked up from germline, CDR1 is MGHDK and CDR2 is SYGVNS. This CDR3 is 11 amino acids long. V lost 7 bases, J lost 3 bases, and 5 bases lay in between.

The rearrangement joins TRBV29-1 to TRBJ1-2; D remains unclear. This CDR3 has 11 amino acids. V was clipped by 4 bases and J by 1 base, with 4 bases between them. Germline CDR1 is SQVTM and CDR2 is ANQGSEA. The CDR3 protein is CSVVHNYGYTF. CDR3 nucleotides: TGCAGCGTTGTCCATAACTATGGCTACACCTTC.

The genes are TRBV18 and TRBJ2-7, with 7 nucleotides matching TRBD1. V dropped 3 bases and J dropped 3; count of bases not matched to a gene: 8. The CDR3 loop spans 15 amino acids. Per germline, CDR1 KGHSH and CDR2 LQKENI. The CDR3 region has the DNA TGTGCCAGCTCACCCGCACAGGGGATAAACTACGAGCAGTACTTC. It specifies CASSPAQGINYEQYF. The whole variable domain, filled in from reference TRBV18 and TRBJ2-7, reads NAGVMQNPRHLVRRRGQEARLRCSPMKGHSHVYWYRQLPEEGLKFMVYLQKENIIDESGMPKERFSAEFPKEGPSILRIQQVVRGDSAAYFCASSPAQGINYEQYFGPGTRLTVT.

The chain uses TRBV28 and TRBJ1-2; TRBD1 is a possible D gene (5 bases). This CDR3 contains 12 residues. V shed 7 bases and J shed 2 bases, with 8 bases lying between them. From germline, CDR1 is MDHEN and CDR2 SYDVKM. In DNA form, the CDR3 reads TGTGCCAGCATCACAGGCAACTATGGCTACACCTTC. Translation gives CASITGNYGYTF.

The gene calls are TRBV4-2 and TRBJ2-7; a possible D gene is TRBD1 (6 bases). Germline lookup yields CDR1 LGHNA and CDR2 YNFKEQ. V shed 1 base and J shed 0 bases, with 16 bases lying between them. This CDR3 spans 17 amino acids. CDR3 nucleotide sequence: TGTGCCAGCAGCCAAGCCCCCCACGGACAGAGCTCCTACGAGCAGTACTTC. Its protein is CASSQAPHGQSSYEQYF.

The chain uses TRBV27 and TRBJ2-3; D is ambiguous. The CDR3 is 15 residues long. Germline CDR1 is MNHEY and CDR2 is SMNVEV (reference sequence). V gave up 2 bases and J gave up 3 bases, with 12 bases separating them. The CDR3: CASSLETAETDTQYF. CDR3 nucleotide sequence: TGTGCCAGCAGTTTAGAAACAGCAGAAACAGATACGCAGTATTTT.

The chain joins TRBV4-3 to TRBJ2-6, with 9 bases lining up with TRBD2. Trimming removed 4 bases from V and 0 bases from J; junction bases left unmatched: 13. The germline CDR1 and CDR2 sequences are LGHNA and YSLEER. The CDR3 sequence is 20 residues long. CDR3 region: CASSRQFETSGHSGANVLTF. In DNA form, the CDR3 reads TGCGCCAGCAGCCGCCAATTCGAGACTAGCGGCCACTCTGGGGCCAACGTCCTGACTTTC.

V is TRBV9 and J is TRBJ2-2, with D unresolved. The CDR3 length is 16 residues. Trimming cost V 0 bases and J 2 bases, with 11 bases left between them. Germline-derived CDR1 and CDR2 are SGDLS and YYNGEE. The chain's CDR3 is CASSVDRVVNTGELFF. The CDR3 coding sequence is TGTGCCAGCAGCGTAGACAGAGTGGTAAACACCGGGGAGCTGTTTTTT.

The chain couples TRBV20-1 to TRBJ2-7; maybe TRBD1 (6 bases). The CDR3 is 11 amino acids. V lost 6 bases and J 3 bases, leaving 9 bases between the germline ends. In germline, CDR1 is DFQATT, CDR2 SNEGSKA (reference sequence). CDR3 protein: CSASDSYEQYF. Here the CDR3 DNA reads TGCAGTGCATCGGACAGCTACGAGCAGTACTTC.

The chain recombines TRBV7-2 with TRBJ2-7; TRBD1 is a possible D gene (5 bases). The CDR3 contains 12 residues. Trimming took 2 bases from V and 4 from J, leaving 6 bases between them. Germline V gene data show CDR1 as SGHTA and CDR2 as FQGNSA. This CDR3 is CASSLSGYEQYF. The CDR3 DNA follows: TGTGCCAGCAGCTTATCAGGGTACGAGCAGTACTTC.

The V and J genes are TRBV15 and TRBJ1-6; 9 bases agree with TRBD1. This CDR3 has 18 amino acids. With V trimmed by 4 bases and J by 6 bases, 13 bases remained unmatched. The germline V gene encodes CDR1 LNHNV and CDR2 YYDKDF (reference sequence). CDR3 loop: CATSTNPPDRGANSPLHF. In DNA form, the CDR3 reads TGTGCCACCAGCACGAACCCGCCGGACAGGGGCGCTAATTCACCCCTCCACTTT.